The 9 T cell receptor beta chains given below trace back to one sample, sequenced in a study of blood T cells in healthy people across ages. The authors ran a second PCR of roughly 6 to 11 cycles using a sample-barcoded 5' primer and a J-beta primer mix. TCRdb ran MiXCR on the 5' RACE reads and lists one entry per CDR3 protein. The data hold fewer than 700,000 distinct CDR3 sequences, with about 45% observed a single time. Sequenced material: blood. The receptors originated from a man older than 75 in good health.

This clonotype has only one observation. The chain is built from TRBV7-9 and TRBJ2-5; a possible D gene is TRBD2 (7 bases). The germline gives CDR1 SEHNR, CDR2 FQNEAQ (reference sequence). The CDR3 extends over 15 amino acids. V was shortened by 0 bases and J by 11 bases, with 19 bases between the two germline ends. The CDR3 region is CASSLASSGEGKQYF. CDR3 nucleotides: TGTGCCAGCAGCTTAGCGTCGTCAGGGGAGGGCAAGCAGTACTTC. Full variable domain (outside the CDR3, taken from reference TRBV7-9 and TRBJ2-5): DTGVSQNPRHKITKRGQNVTFRCDPISEHNRLYWYRQTLGQGPEFLTYFQNEAQLEKSRLLSDRFSAERPKGSFSTLEIQRTEQGDSAMYLCASSLASSGEGKQYFGPGTRLLVL.

The J gene is TRBJ2-3, the V gene TRBV10-3, with TRBD1 matching over 8 bases. V lost 4 bases, J lost 2 bases, and 2 bases stayed unmatched. The CDR3 sequence is 14 residues long. Germline values: CDR1 ENHRY, CDR2 SYGVKD. The CDR3 spells CAISGGQDTDTQYF. The DNA of the CDR3 is TGTGCCATCAGTGGGGGACAGGACACAGATACGCAGTATTTT.

This clonotype has more than one count but fewer than ten. V is TRBV5-1 and J is TRBJ2-1, with a tentative D call TRBD2 (7 bases). Germline CDR1 SGHRS, CDR2 YFSETQ. The CDR3 consists of 16 residues. V dropped 3 bases and J dropped 6 bases, with 19 bases sitting between them. This CDR3 reads CASSSGGGLAPNEQFF. The DNA of the CDR3 is TGCGCCAGCAGCTCGGGGGGCGGGCTAGCACCCAATGAGCAGTTCTTC.

The chain carries TRBV5-1 and TRBJ2-7; TRBD1 aligns across 7 bases. V gave up 4 bases and J gave up 8 bases; unmatched junction bases: 12. This CDR3 has 14 residues. The germline V gene has CDR1 SGHRS and CDR2 YFSETQ. CDR3 sequence (DNA): TGCGCCAGCAGCCCTGACAGGGAATATTACCAGCAGTACTTC. Translating gives CASSPDREYYQQYF. The whole variable domain, filled in from reference TRBV5-1 and TRBJ2-7, reads KAGVTQTPRYLIKTRGQQVTLSCSPISGHRSVSWYQQTPGQGLQFLFEYFSETQRNKGNFPGRFSGRQFSNSRSEMNVSTLELGDSALYLCASSPDREYYQQYFGPGTRLTVT.

V and J are TRBV9 and TRBJ2-5; the D gene is possibly TRBD1 (6 bases). CDR1 SGDLS and CDR2 YYNGEE come from the germline V gene. The length of the CDR3 is 16 residues. V was cut by 0 bases and J by 1 base, with 13 bases left in between. CDR3 sequence: CASSVDDRQVQETQYF. CDR3 bases: TGTGCCAGCAGCGTAGACGACAGGCAGGTCCAAGAGACCCAGTACTTC.

The chain uses TRBV9 and TRBJ1-6; no definite D call. This CDR3 contains 15 residues. Germline V CDR1 and CDR2: SGDLS, YYNGEE. V shed 3 bases and J shed 7 bases, with 14 bases lying between them. DNA for the CDR3: TGTGCCAGCAGCGCACGATTTGACGGGAATTCACCCCTCCACTTT. This gives the protein CASSARFDGNSPLHF.

This rearrangement joins TRBV27 to TRBJ2-7; D might be TRBD1 or TRBD2, each matching 5 bases. This CDR3 is 15 amino acids long. V lost 2 bases, J lost 0 bases, and 11 bases lay in between. Germline values: CDR1 MNHEY, CDR2 SMNVEV (reference sequence). CDR3 loop: CASSLISGSSYEQYF. DNA for the CDR3: TGTGCCAGCAGTTTAATTTCAGGGAGCTCCTACGAGCAGTACTTC.

This clonotype was seen more than once but under ten times. This chain uses TRBV5-5 with TRBJ2-1; TRBD2 matches 13 bases. This CDR3 has 15 residues. Germline values: CDR1 SGHKS, CDR2 YYEKEE (reference sequence). The V gene end was trimmed by 5 bases and the J gene end by 7 bases; junction bases not matched to a gene: 6. CDR3 sequence reads: CASRLGTSGTNEQFF. DNA of the CDR3: TGTGCCAGCAGGTTAGGGACTAGCGGGACGAATGAGCAGTTCTTC.

The V and J genes are TRBV20-1 and TRBJ2-1; 10 bases line up with TRBD1. CDR1 and CDR2 from the germline V gene are DFQATT and SNEGSKA (reference sequence). This CDR3 contains 14 residues. Trimming at V came to 8 bases and at J to 9 bases, leaving 13 bases not matched to a gene. In nucleotides, the CDR3 is TGCAGTTTTTGGGGGGACAGGGGTATCGGTGAGCAGTTCTTC. The encoded protein is CSFWGDRGIGEQFF.